This T cell receptor beta chain was recorded in a study of cytomegalovirus exposure and HLA in healthy donors. There are 16 residues in the CDR3. The germline V gene has CDR1 SGHNT and CDR2 YYREEE (reference sequence). V dropped 4 bases and J dropped 2; count of bases not matched to a gene: 10. The primer mix had 60 Vbeta and 13 Jbeta primers. Only in-frame clones appear in the TCRdb table, and some are missing; sequencing was by immunoSEQ multiplex PCR. The sample holds 170,000 or so clones; 80% are singletons and the top ten take 0.65%. Study-wide findings and caveats: Among TCR beta chains, those listed as cytomegalovirus-associated numbered roughly 150. Association of a missense DCLRE1C variant with TCR beta V- and J-gene trimming was reported in a later analysis.

Note on this clone: What it binds is unknown.

Unrecorded immune exposure was likely among donors, who were nominally healthy when sampled. The sample consisted of PBMCs. The chain couples TRBV5-4 to TRBJ2-3, with TRBD1 matching over 7 bases. The clonotype was recovered from a boy younger than 18 in good health and CMV-seronegative. CDR3 nucleotides: TGTGCCAGCAGCCGGAGACAGGGCCTATACACAGATACGCAGTATTTT. Translated, it gives CASSRRQGLYTDTQYF. The whole variable domain, remainder taken from reference TRBV5-4 and TRBJ2-3, is ETGVTQSPTHLIKTRGQQVTLRCSSQSGHNTVSWYQQALGQGPQFIFQYYREEENGRGNFPPRFSGLQFPNYSSELNVNALELDDSALYLCASSRRQGLYTDTQYFGPGTRLTVL.